This T cell receptor beta chain comes out of a study of monozygotic twins with inflammatory bowel disease. TCRalpha along with TCRbeta cDNA was subjected to two nested PCRs lasting 16 and 9 cycles. No DNA is given; TCRdb re-called the 5' RACE reads and lists each CDR3 protein once. The sample includes 200,000 to 250,000 distinct CDR3 sequences. The CDR3 extends over 15 amino acids. Germline CDR1 reads SGHDT; CDR2 reads YYEEEE. Sequenced: blood. The chain uses TRBV5-6 and TRBJ2-7; TCRdb's assignment of TRBD1 cannot be checked, as there is no DNA. The receptor was isolated from a human donor with ulcerative colitis or Crohn's disease, or a healthy co-twin of an affected twin (not recorded which). The CDR3 here is CASSYRVPQPYEQYF.